This T cell receptor beta chain stems from a study of shared clonotypes between healthy human individuals. Across the whole study: Donors consisted of a couple of women and a few men between 18 and 49. The study used three CD4 naive, three CD4 memory, two CD8 naive and one CD8 memory plate per donor. Findings and limits, study-wide: Across subsets, estimated richness was generally greater for naive than for memory populations.

Repertoires were generated with immunoSEQ multiplex PCR, while TCRdb's copy carries only in-frame clones and drops some. The table shows about 1.1 million clones, with roughly 80% occurring only once. About this clone itself: No antigen is known for it.

The CDR3 totals 13 residues. CDR1 is SGHNT, CDR2 YYREEE, per germline (reference sequence). Trimming cost V 4 bases and J 7 bases, with 11 bases left between them. The chain carries TRBV5-4 and TRBJ2-2, with D perhaps matching TRBD2 (5 bases). The sample taken for sequencing was memory CD4+ T cells from PBMCs. Regarding subset: CD45RA-negative fraction. The origin of this receptor is a young man in good health. Some clones in this sample may be carry-over from other donors' samples. CDR3 bases: TGTGCCAGCAGCATACCTGGGAGCGGGGAGCTGTTTTTT. Translated: CASSIPGSGELFF.